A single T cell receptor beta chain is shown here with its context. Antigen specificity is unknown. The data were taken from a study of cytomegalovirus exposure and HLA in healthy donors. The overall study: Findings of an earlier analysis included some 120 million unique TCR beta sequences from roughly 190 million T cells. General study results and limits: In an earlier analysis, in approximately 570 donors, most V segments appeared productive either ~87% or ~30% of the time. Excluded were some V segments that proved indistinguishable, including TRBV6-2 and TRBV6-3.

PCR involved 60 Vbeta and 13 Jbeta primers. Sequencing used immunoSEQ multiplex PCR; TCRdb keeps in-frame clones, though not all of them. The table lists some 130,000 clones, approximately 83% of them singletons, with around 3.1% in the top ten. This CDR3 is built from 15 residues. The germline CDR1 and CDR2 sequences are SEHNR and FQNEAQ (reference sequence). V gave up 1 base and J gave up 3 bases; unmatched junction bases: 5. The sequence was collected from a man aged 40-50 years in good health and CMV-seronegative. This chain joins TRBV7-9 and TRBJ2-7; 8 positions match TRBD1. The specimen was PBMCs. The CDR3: CASSLVQGASYEQYF. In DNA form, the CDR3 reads TGTGCCAGCAGCTTAGTCCAGGGGGCGAGCTACGAGCAGTACTTC.